This TCR beta chain derives from a study of CD8+CD57+ T cells in acquired aplastic anemia. The study profiled TCR beta VDJ and CDR3 using genomic DNA as template. MiXCR, run by TCRdb on the reads, gives a single entry per CDR3 protein. The sample lists approximately 380,000 distinct CDR3 sequences; 65% to 80% were seen once. The trim removed 0 bases at V and 6 bases at J, leaving 14 bases unmatched. The CDR3 runs to 19 residues. The germline V gene has CDR1 LGHNA and CDR2 YSLEER. The V call is TRBV4-3, the J call TRBJ2-1; 10 bases line up with TRBD2. The origin of this receptor is a human donor in good health, serving as a control. Input material: sorted CD4+, CD8+, or CD8+CD57+ T cells (not recorded which) from PBMCs. Written as DNA, the CDR3 is TGCGCCAGCAGCCAAGAGGGAGCGGGGGGGCCAAGTCCCGCCAATGAGCAGTTCTTC. The encoded protein is CASSQEGAGGPSPANEQFF.